These 22 T cell receptor beta chains originate from one sample sequenced in a study of T-cell memory formation after mild COVID-19. MiXCR, applied by TCRdb to the 5' RACE reads, yields one record per CDR3 protein. In the table there are approximately 190,000 distinct CDR3 sequences, about 18% of which are singletons. Specimen: PBMCs or a T cell subset sorted from them (not recorded which). The receptors come from an adult woman who had mild COVID-19 (a few samples of this study predate the infection). Cell type and time point are not known.

V is TRBV5-1 and J is TRBJ2-3, with a possible D match to TRBD2 (6 bases). Germline CDR1 reads SGHRS; CDR2 reads YFSETQ. V gave up 0 bases and J gave up 0 bases, with 14 bases separating them. The CDR3 is made up of 17 amino acids. The CDR3: CASSLGASDPSTDTQYF. The CDR3 bases are TGCGCCAGCAGCTTGGGTGCTAGCGACCCTAGCACAGATACGCAGTATTTT.

This clonotype occurred a few times. The chain is built from TRBV7-3 and TRBJ2-1; D is perhaps TRBD1 (6 bases). Trimming removed 4 bases at V and 0 bases at J, with 13 bases between. CDR1 SGHTA and CDR2 FQGTGA come from the germline V gene. The CDR3 runs to 16 residues. The CDR3 DNA reads TGTGCCAGCAGCTCCGAAGCGGACAGCTCCTACAATGAGCAGTTCTTC. This translates into CASSSEADSSYNEQFF.

In this sample, this clonotype turned up a few times. The gene calls are TRBV7-7 and TRBJ2-7; TRBD1 agrees at 7 bases. Trimming cost V 8 bases and J 4 bases; bases outside gene matches: 8. In germline, CDR1 is SSHAT, CDR2 FNYEAQ (reference sequence). This CDR3 has 13 residues. CDR3 loop: CASAVDRTYEQYF. The CDR3 DNA reads TGTGCCAGCGCCGTGGACAGGACGTACGAGCAGTACTTC.

CDR3 nucleotides: TGTGCCATCAAGGGAGGGGGCAGGGGCGCGAGGAATGAAGACTATGGCTACACCTTC. This translates into CAIKGGGRGARNEDYGYTF. V usage is TRBV10-3 and J usage is TRBJ1-2; TRBD1 matches 7 bases. In germline, CDR1 is ENHRY, CDR2 SYGVKD. The CDR3 runs 19 residues. Trimming at V came to 7 bases and at J to 3 bases, leaving 23 bases not matched to a gene.

V and J are TRBV20-1 and TRBJ2-4, with 8 positions matching TRBD1. The ends lost 0 bases at V and 15 bases at J; junction bases unmatched: 16. The CDR3 consists of 15 residues. Looked up from germline, CDR1 is DFQATT and CDR2 is SNEGSKA (reference sequence). The CDR3 reads CSAREKIRADRDMYF. CDR3 nucleotides: TGCAGTGCTAGAGAGAAGATCCGGGCGGACAGGGATATGTACTTC.

CDR3 protein: CAWSGLAVIRTGELFF. The CDR3 DNA sequence: TGTGCCTGGAGTGGACTAGCGGTTATACGTACCGGGGAGCTGTTTTTT. The chain joins TRBV30 to TRBJ2-2, with 9 nucleotides matching TRBD2. Trimming cost V 1 base and J 5 bases; bases outside gene matches: 8. Germline loops: CDR1 GTSNPN, CDR2 SVGIG (reference sequence). This CDR3 spans 16 amino acids.

This clonotype was observed a handful of times. The rearrangement links TRBV12-3 or TRBV12-4 to TRBJ1-2; a possible D gene is TRBD1 (5 bases). Between the trimmed V and J ends, which lost 5 bases and 4 bases, there was a span of 17 bases. This CDR3 has 15 residues. The CDR3 sequence is CASSVRDGGLYGYTF. As DNA, the CDR3 is TGTGCCAGCAGTGTCCGGGACGGAGGGCTCTATGGCTACACCTTC.

V is TRBV7-9 and J is TRBJ1-2; D is uncertain. Germline CDR1 and CDR2: SEHNR and FQNEAQ (reference sequence). The V end lost 6 bases, the J end lost 2 bases, and 4 bases lay between the germline ends. This CDR3 contains 11 residues. Here the CDR3 reads CASRVNYGYTF. CDR3 coding DNA: TGTGCCAGCAGGGTCAACTATGGCTACACCTTC.

This clonotype appeared many times. One end of the junction does not line up with germline, which may come from a read error. This chain links TRBV7-7 with TRBJ2-3, with D possibly being TRBD2 (6 bases). Germline CDR1 is SSHAT and CDR2 is FNYEAQ (reference sequence). CDR3 length: 13 residues. This CDR3 is CASSLGRTDTQYF. CDR3 DNA sequence: TGTGCTAGCAGCTTAGGGAGGACAGATACGCAGTATTTT.

The sample holds a few counts of this clonotype. The J gene is TRBJ1-2, the V gene TRBV2; no clear D. This CDR3 contains 13 residues. Germline V CDR1 and CDR2: SNHLY, FYNNEI. Trimming removed 3 bases at V and 5 bases at J, with 10 bases between. The CDR3 nucleotides read TGTGCCAGCAGTGACGGGCAGAATTATGGCTACACCTTC. Translating gives CASSDGQNYGYTF.

The chain has TRBV30 and TRBJ1-2; D remains ambiguous. Deletions cut 0 bases from V and 8 bases from J, with 7 bases between. Germline CDR1 is GTSNPN and CDR2 is SVGIG (reference sequence). This CDR3 spans 11 amino acids. CDR3 in DNA: TGTGCCTGGAGTGTAGGCGGCGGCTACACCTTC. Its protein product is CAWSVGGGYTF.

V is TRBV15 and J is TRBJ2-7; D might be TRBD1 (5 bases). V lost 1 base, J lost 3 bases, and 16 bases lay in between. From germline, CDR1 is LNHNV and CDR2 YYDKDF (reference sequence). There are 16 residues in the CDR3. Written as DNA, the CDR3 is TGTGCCACCAGCAGAGCGGGTAAGGGGTCCCACTACGAGCAGTACTTC. This codes for CATSRAGKGSHYEQYF. Together with reference TRBV15 and TRBJ2-7, the CDR3 gives the full variable domain: DAMVIQNPRYQVTQFGKPVTLSCSQTLNHNVMYWYQQKSSQAPKLLFHYYDKDFNNEADTPDNFQSRRPNTSFCFLDIRSPGLGDTAMYLCATSRAGKGSHYEQYFGPGTRLTVT.

This chain links TRBV12-3 or TRBV12-4 with TRBJ2-1; D perhaps matches TRBD2 (6 bases). The V gene lost 5 bases and the J gene lost 3 bases, with 14 bases spanning the gap. The CDR3 has 15 amino acids. The CDR3 nucleotides are TGTGCCAGCAGTCGTCTCCTAGCGAGCTACAATGAGCAGTTCTTC. It specifies CASSRLLASYNEQFF.

This clonotype was detected only a few times. V and J are TRBV7-2 and TRBJ1-3; unclear D gene. Looked up from germline, CDR1 is SGHTA and CDR2 is FQGNSA. This CDR3 has 17 amino acids. The V end lost 1 base, the J end lost 0 bases, and 13 bases lay between the germline ends. The CDR3 sequence is CASSLVLVGISGNTIYF. The CDR3 region has the DNA TGTGCCAGCAGCTTAGTCCTAGTCGGGATCTCTGGAAACACCATATATTTT.

This clonotype was seen a few times. The chain uses TRBV7-6 and TRBJ2-1; a possible D gene is TRBD2 (5 bases). This CDR3 contains 15 residues. The V gene lost 6 bases and the J gene lost 6 bases, with 18 bases spanning the gap. CDR1 and CDR2 from the germline V gene are SGHVS and FNYEAQ. CDR3 region: CASSDPGSVFNEQFF. In DNA form, the CDR3 reads TGTGCCAGCAGTGATCCGGGGTCGGTATTCAATGAGCAGTTCTTC.

A few counts support this clonotype. V and J are TRBV12-3 or TRBV12-4 and TRBJ2-7, with TRBD2 matching 8 bases. CDR3 length equals 14 residues. V shed 8 bases, J shed 4 bases, and the junction held 10 bases outside the gene matches. CDR3 DNA sequence: TGTGCCAGCCGGACGCCGTCGGGAGGGTACGAGCAGTACTTC. It codes for CASRTPSGGYEQYF.

This clonotype occurred many times. The chain links TRBV12-3 or TRBV12-4 to TRBJ2-5; D remains unclear. The CDR3 consists of 13 residues. V was clipped by 4 bases and J by 5 bases, with 11 bases between them. This CDR3 reads CASSYNAGETQYF. The CDR3 DNA sequence: TGTGCCAGCAGTTACAACGCCGGGGAGACCCAGTACTTC.

This clonotype has just a few counts. CDR3 loop: CASSLRRGDTDTQYF. CDR3 DNA: TGTGCCAGCAGTCTGAGGCGGGGGGACACAGATACGCAGTATTTT. The chain couples TRBV12-3 or TRBV12-4 to TRBJ2-3; 8 bases match TRBD2. After removal of 5 bases from V and 2 bases from J, the junction contained 6 bases not matched to a gene. CDR3 length: 15 amino acids.

The sample holds a few counts of this clonotype. The genes are TRBV29-1 and TRBJ1-5; possibly TRBD1 for D (5 bases). The CDR3 spans 13 residues. Germline CDR1 SQVTM, CDR2 ANQGSEA. V was shortened by 7 bases and J by 2 bases, with 12 bases between the two germline ends. The CDR3 spells CSARGSGNQPQHF. In DNA form, the CDR3 reads TGCAGCGCCCGGGGGTCGGGCAATCAGCCCCAGCATTTT.

The V call is TRBV7-9, the J call TRBJ2-1; no clear D gene. The CDR3 is made up of 10 amino acids. Trimming removed 5 bases from V and 8 bases from J, with 4 bases in between. Germline-derived CDR1 and CDR2 are SEHNR and FQNEAQ (reference sequence). CDR3 in DNA: TGTGCCAGCAGCACCGATGAGCAGTTCTTC. As protein: CASSTDEQFF.

This clonotype has only a few counts. The chain is built from TRBV20-1 and TRBJ2-7; TRBD2 aligns across 9 bases. Germline V gene data show CDR1 as DFQATT and CDR2 as SNEGSKA (reference sequence). The CDR3 consists of 14 residues. J gave up 3 bases and V 3 bases, and 6 bases lay outside the gene matches. The CDR3 is CSASAGTSIYEQYF. As DNA, the CDR3 is TGCAGTGCTAGTGCCGGGACTAGCATCTACGAGCAGTACTTC.

This chain links TRBV29-1 with TRBJ1-1; D remains unclear. This CDR3 has 12 residues. V gave up 3 bases and J gave up 2 bases, with 7 bases separating them. CDR1 SQVTM and CDR2 ANQGSEA come from the germline V gene. The CDR3 reads CSVDIANTEAFF. In nucleotides, the CDR3 is TGCAGCGTTGATATAGCTAACACTGAAGCTTTCTTT. Combining the CDR3 with reference TRBV29-1 and TRBJ1-1 gives the whole variable domain SAVISQKPSRDICQRGTSLTIQCQVDSQVTMMFWYRQQPGQSLTLIATANQGSEATYESGFVIDKFPISRPNLTFSTLTVSNMSPEDSSIYLCSVDIANTEAFFGQGTRLTVV.